This TCR beta chain is from a study of blood T cell repertoires in COVID-19 (dated by TCRdb to 2020 to 2021). Regarding the study in general: Collaborator samples came from the United States, Italy and Spain and covered acute and convalescent phases of COVID-19. The prospective study material was composed of cDNA or gDNA derived from T cells, B-cell-depleted T cells, or PBMCs. The repertoires were released in a freely available public database intended as a resource for research on the immune response to SARS-CoV-2. Where HLA class I and class II types were available, the types were taken from metadata supplied by the sample provider, not from assay-based typing. Samples were obtained from the ongoing ImmuneRACE study (first 160 participants) and from roughly 1,300 subjects provided by 6 global collaborators. The dataset comprised deeply sampled blood TCRbeta repertoires from subjects exposed to, actively infected with, or recovered from COVID-19. A de-identified subject ID, COVID-19 status, age in years and sex were almost always included in the sample metadata. The investigation overall reported the following: The quantity of clinical and demographic metadata differed by source and by participant and was supplied without curation.

Concerning this clone itself: Its antigen is still unknown. One base away there is no much larger clone; base qualities are not given.

The collaborating institutions used their own protocols to collect whole blood in K2EDTA tubes. For TCRbeta analysis, collaborator samples were shipped as frozen whole blood, as isolated PBMCs, or as DNA extracted from either sample type. V is pared back by 10 bases and J by 2 bases, with 19 bases lying between the germline termini. Looking up the germline V gene yields CDR1 KGHDR and CDR2 SFDVKD. Its CDR3 holds 16 amino acids, cysteine through phenylalanine. Of all the DNA, just the CDR3 is kept, 48 bases in frame from base 1. TCRbeta CDR3 regions were amplified from genomic DNA by means of the immunoSEQ Assay, a bias-controlled multiplex PCR. As for how the authors treated the data: The number of nucleated cells in each sample was estimated by amplification of reference gene primers within the assay. To quantify the absolute abundance of each unique TCRbeta CDR3 rearrangement, sequence reads were collapsed and filtered. For each sample, productive Simpson clonality was calculated as the square root of Simpson's diversity index over productive rearrangements. TCRdb retrieved this table from immuneACCESS and kept in-frame rearrangements only. Not all clones are present; in checked studies, unresolved V genes account for under half, and no reason is known for the remainder. V and J calls and clone size are given by that table; D and trimming were obtained from the DNA. The sample includes tens of thousands of clones, with about 90% observed a single time. Of the sample, approximately 4.3% is held by the ten largest clones.

The source is a man in his fifties or sixties with acute or convalescent COVID-19. The sequence joins TRBV24-1 to TRBJ2-2, with TRBD1 as a weak D call on 5 bases. Sequencing used peripheral blood. The DNA reads TGTGCCACTTCGCCCTCTGGCAGGGTAAACACCGGGGAGCTGTTTTTT. This sequence encodes CATSPSGRVNTGELFF.